This record looks at one T cell receptor (beta chain) sequence and its context. Its antigen is not known. At cycle 4 day 1, cycle 7 day 1, and baseline, blood was sampled. The sample originates from a study of OX40 agonist ivuxolimab in advanced cancers. General study findings and limits: There were, on average, more expanded clones in CD8+ T cells than in CD4+. There were also nonresponders showing low normalized T-cell clonal expansion. People who partly responded at 0.1-3.0 mg/kg had some of the least clonal expansion seen.

Profiled with immunoSEQ multiplex PCR; TCRdb holds only in-frame clones, not every one. The sample yields 65,000 to 95,000 clones, about nine tenths seen once. CDR3 length: 17 residues. Trimming took 2 bases from V and 1 from J; bases not matched to a gene: 10. Germline lookup yields CDR1 SGHDT and CDR2 YYEEEE. The V call is TRBV5-6, the J call TRBJ2-7, with TRBD2 identical over 9 bases. Sequences were derived from CD4+ or CD8+ T cells sorted from blood, sampled in a trial of the OX40 agonist ivuxolimab. The TCR was taken from an adult with an advanced solid tumor such as melanoma, head and neck, liver or kidney cancer. The DNA of the CDR3 is TGTGCCAGCAGCTTCCGTAGCGGGAGAGAGGTGTCCTACGAGCAGTACTTC. Translated, it gives CASSFRSGREVSYEQYF.